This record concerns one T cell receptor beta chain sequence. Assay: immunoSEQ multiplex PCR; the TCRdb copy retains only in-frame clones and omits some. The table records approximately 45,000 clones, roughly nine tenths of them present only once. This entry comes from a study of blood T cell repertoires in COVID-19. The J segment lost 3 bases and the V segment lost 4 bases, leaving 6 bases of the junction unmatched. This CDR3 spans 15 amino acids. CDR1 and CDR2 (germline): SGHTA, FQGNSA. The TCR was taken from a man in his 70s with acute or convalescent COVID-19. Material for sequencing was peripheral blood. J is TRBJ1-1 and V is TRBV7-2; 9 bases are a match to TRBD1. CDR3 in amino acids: CASSWGQGRYTEAFF. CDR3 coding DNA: TGTGCCAGCAGCTGGGGACAGGGTAGATACACTGAAGCTTTCTTT. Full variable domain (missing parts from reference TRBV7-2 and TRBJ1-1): GAGVSQSPSNKVTEKGKDVELRCDPISGHTALYWYRQSLGQGLEFLIYFQGNSAPDKSGLPSDRFSAERTGGSVSTLTIQRTQQEDSAVYLCASSWGQGRYTEAFFGQGTRLTVV.